The clone carrying this TCR gamma chain appeared a few times. Other DNA sequences in this sample translate to the same CDR3. TCRdb fed the reads to CATT. The sample holds over 1,500 gamma-chain clones, 68% seen once. The CDR3 consists of 10 residues. In germline, CDR1 is GITISATS, CDR2 ISYDGTV (reference sequence). Unmatched junction bases numbered 2, after V lost 2 bases and J lost 10 bases. The source of the sample is a study of gamma-delta chains in newborns, infants, children. Overall study context: Polyclonal expansion of innate γδ T cells after birth follows microbial exposure.

The TCR was taken from a child who was a newborn, infant or young child, either healthy, febrile or measles-vaccinated (not recorded which). Source material: blood. The gene calls are TRGV9 and TRGJ1 or TRGJ2. Since TCRdb gives no J gene, matching the DNA to germline was used here to assign it. The CDR3 loop is CALWEGKKLF. For the CDR3, the DNA is TGTGCCTTGTGGGAGGGAAAGAAACTCTTT.